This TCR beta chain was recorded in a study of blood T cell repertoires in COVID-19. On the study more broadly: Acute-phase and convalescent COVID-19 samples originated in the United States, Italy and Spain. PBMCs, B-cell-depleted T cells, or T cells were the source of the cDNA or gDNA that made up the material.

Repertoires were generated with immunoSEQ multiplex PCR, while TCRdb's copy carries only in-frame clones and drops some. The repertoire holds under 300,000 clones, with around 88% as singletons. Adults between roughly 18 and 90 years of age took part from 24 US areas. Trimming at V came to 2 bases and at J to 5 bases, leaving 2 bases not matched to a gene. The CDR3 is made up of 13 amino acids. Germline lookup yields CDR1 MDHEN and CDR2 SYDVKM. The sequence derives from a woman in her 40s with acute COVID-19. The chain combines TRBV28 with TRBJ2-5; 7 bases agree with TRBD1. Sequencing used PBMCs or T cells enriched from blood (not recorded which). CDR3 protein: CASSLNRGETQYF. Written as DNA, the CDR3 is TGTGCCAGCAGTTTAAACAGGGGTGAGACCCAGTACTTC.